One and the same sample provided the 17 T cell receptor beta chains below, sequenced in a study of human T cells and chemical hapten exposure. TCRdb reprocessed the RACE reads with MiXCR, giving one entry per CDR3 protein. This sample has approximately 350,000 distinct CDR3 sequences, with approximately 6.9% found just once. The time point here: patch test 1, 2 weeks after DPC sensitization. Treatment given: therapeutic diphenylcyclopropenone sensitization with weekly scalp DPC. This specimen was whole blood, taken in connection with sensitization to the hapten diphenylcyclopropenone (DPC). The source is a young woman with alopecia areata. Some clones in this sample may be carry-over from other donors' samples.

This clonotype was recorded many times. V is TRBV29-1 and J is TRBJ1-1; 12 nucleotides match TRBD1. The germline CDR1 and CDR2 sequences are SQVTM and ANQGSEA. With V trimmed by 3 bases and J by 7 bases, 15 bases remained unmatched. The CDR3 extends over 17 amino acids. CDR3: CSVDSWEGQGAQDEAFF. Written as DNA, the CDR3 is TGCAGCGTTGATTCGTGGGAGGGACAGGGGGCTCAGGATGAAGCTTTCTTT.

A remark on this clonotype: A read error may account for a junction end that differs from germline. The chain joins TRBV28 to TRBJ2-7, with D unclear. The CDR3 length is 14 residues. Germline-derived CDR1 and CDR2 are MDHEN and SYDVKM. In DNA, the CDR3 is TGTGACAGCAGTTCTATCCGGTCGCCCTACGAGCAGTACTTC. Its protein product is CDSSSIRSPYEQYF.

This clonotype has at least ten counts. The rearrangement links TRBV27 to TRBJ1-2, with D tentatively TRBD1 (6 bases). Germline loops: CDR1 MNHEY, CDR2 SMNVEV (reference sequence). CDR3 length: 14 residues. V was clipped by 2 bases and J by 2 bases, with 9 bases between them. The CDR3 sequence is CASSLTGINYGYTF. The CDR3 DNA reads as TGTGCCAGCAGTTTAACAGGGATCAACTATGGCTACACCTTC.

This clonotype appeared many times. The CDR3 DNA follows: TGTGCCAGCAGCCCCCAGGACTTTGACAGAGGGGAGCAGTACTTC. Its protein product is CASSPQDFDRGEQYF. This chain connects TRBV3-1 to TRBJ2-7, with D possibly being TRBD1 or TRBD2 (5 bases each). Trimming shortened V by 4 bases and J by 7 bases, and 20 bases separated the two germline ends. CDR1 is LGHDT, CDR2 YNNKEL, per germline (reference sequence). The CDR3 runs 15 residues.

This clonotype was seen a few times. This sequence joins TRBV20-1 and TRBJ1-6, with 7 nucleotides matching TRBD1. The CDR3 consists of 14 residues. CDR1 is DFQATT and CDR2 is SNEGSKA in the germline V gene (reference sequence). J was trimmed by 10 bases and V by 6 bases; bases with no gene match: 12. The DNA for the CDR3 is TGCAGTGCGCCGCGGGGGCCGACAGGGTCACCCCTCCACTTT. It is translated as CSAPRGPTGSPLHF.

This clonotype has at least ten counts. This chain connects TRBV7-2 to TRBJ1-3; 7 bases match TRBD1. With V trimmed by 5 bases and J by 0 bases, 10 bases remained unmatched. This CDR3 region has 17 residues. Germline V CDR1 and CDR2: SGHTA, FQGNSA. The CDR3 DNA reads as TGTGCCAGCAGCCTTAGGACAGGTTCGAGCTCTGGAAACACCATATATTTT. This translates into CASSLRTGSSSGNTIYF.

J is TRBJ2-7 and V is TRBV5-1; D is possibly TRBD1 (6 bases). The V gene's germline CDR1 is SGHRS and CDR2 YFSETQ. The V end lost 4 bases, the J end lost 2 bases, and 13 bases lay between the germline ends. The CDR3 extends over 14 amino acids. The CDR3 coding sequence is TGCGCCAGCAGCCAACAGGGAGCAGCCTACGAGCAGTACTTC. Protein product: CASSQQGAAYEQYF.

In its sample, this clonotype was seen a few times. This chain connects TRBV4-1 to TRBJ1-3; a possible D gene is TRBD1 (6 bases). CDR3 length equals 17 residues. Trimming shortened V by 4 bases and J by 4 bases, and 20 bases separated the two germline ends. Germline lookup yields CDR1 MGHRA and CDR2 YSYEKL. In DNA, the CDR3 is TGCGCCAGCAGCCCGCTCGAACAGGGACCGTACGGAAACACCATATATTTT. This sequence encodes CASSPLEQGPYGNTIYF.

The DNA for the CDR3 is TGTGCCAGCAGGGCCCGGACACTGGGAGAGACCCAGTACTTC. As protein: CASRARTLGETQYF. The chain combines TRBV6-2 or TRBV6-3 with TRBJ2-5, with D possibly matching TRBD1 (5 bases). The CDR3 extends over 14 amino acids. CDR1 and CDR2 (germline): MNHEY, SVGEGT. Trimming pared 6 bases from V and 4 bases from J, leaving 15 bases between.

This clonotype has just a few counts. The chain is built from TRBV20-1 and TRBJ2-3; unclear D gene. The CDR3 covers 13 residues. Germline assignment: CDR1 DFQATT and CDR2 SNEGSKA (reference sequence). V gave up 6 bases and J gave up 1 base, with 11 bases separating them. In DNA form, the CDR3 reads TGCAGTGCCATGATTTCGGGCACAGATACGCAGTATTTT. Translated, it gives CSAMISGTDTQYF.

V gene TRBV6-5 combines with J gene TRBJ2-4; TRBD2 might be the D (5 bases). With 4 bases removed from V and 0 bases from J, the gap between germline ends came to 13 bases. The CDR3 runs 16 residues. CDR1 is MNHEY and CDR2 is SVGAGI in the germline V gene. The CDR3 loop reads CASSSRLTIAKNIQYF. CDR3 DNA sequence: TGTGCCAGCAGTTCGAGACTAACTATAGCCAAAAACATTCAGTACTTC.

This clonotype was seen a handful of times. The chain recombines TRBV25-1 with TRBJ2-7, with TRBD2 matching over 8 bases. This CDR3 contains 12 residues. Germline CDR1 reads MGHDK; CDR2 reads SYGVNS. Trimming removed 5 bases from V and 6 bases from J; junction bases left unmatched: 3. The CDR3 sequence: CASSPGGGEQYF. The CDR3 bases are TGTGCCAGCAGTCCCGGGGGGGGCGAGCAGTACTTC.

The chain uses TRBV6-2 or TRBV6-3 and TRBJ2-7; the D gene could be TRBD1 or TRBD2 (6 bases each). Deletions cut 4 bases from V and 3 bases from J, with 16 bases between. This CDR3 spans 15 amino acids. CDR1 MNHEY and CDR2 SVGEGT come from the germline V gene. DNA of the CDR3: TGTGCCAGCAGTTTTATGCCCGGGGGCTTCTACGAGCAGTACTTC. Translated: CASSFMPGGFYEQYF.

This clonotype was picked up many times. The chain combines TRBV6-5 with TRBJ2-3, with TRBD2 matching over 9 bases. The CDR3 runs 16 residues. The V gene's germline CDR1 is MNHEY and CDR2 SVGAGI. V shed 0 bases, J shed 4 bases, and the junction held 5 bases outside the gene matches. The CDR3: CASSYSGTSQADTQYF. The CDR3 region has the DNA TGTGCCAGCAGTTACTCTGGGACTAGCCAAGCAGATACGCAGTATTTT.

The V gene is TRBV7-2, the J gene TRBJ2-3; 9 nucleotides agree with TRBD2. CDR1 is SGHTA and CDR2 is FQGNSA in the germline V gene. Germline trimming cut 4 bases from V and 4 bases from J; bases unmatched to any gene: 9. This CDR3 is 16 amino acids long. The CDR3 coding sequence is TGTGCCAGCAGCTACTCTGGGCGGGGGGGCCCAGATACGCAGTATTTT. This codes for CASSYSGRGGPDTQYF.

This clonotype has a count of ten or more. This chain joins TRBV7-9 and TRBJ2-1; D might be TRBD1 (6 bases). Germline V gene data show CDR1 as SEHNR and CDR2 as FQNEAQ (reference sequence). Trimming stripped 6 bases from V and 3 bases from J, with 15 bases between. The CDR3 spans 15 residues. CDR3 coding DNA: TGTGCCAGCAGATCTGGACAGACTGACTACAATGAGCAGTTCTTC. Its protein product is CASRSGQTDYNEQFF.

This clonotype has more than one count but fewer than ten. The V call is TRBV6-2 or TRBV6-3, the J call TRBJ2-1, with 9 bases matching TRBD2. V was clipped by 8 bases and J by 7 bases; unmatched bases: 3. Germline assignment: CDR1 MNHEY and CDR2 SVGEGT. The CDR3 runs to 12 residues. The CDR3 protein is CASGGGGNEQFF. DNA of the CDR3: TGTGCCAGCGGCGGGGGGGGAAATGAGCAGTTCTTC.